One sample yielded the 10 T cell receptor beta chains listed below, sequenced in a study of molecular identifiers for immune sequencing clone quantification. A single record per CDR3 protein comes from TCRdb applying MiXCR to the PCR reads. Of some 65,000 distinct CDR3 sequences listed, roughly 18% are singletons. The source material was naive CD8+ T cells from blood, with Jurkat cell RNA spiked in. Noted subset: FACS-sorted CD8+CD4-CCR7+CD45RA+ naive T cells. The receptor source for this set is a human donor in good health. Some libraries in this study had Jurkat cell RNA spiked in.

The sample holds many counts of this clonotype. The chain recombines TRBV27 with TRBJ2-3; D not certain. CDR3 length: 16 amino acids. CDR1 MNHEY and CDR2 SMNVEV come from the germline V gene (reference sequence). V was shortened by 6 bases and J by 2 bases, with 18 bases between the two germline ends. The CDR3 DNA is TGTGCCAGCAGCTTTTCCGGCGCCTATATCACAGATACGCAGTATTTT. This encodes CASSFSGAYITDTQYF.

A few counts support this clonotype. The rearrangement joins TRBV6-6 to TRBJ2-1; D perhaps matches TRBD2 (6 bases). The CDR3 consists of 16 residues. Trimming took 0 bases from V and 1 from J, leaving 10 bases between them. Germline V gene lookup returns CDR1 MNHNY and CDR2 SVGAGI (reference sequence). The CDR3 nucleotides read TGTGCCAGCAGTTACTCTAGGGAGGTATCCTACAATGAGCAGTTCTTC. Encoded protein: CASSYSREVSYNEQFF.

Comments on this clonotype: A much larger clonotype is one base distant, so this may be a read error. The V gene is TRBV30, the J gene TRBJ2-5, with D possibly matching TRBD2 (6 bases). V was cut by 1 base and J by 4 bases, with 10 bases left in between. The CDR3 spans 13 residues. Germline CDR1 is GTSNPN and CDR2 is SVGIG (reference sequence). The CDR3 region has the DNA TGTGCCTGGAGTGGACAAGCGGGAGAGACCCAGTACTTC. Amino acids: CAWSGQAGETQYF.

This chain connects TRBV27 to TRBJ2-4; 8 bases map to TRBD2. Germline CDR1 and CDR2: MNHEY and SMNVEV (reference sequence). V dropped 4 bases and J dropped 8; count of bases not matched to a gene: 13. This CDR3 has 16 residues. The CDR3 reads CASSSLSAGEDYIQYF. The CDR3 DNA sequence: TGTGCCAGCAGTTCCTTGTCAGCGGGAGAGGATTACATTCAGTACTTC.

This clonotype was observed a few times. The chain uses TRBV7-9 and TRBJ2-7; TRBD2 agrees at 7 bases. CDR1 SEHNR and CDR2 FQNEAQ come from the germline V gene (reference sequence). V gave up 1 base and J gave up 3 bases; unmatched junction bases: 12. There are 17 residues in the CDR3. The DNA of the CDR3 is TGTGCCAGCAGCTTAGACCTGGGCGGGGGAACCTACTACGAGCAGTACTTC. It is translated as CASSLDLGGGTYYEQYF.

This rearrangement joins TRBV4-1 to TRBJ2-3; 9 bases fit TRBD2. Germline V gene sequence: CDR1 MGHRA, CDR2 YSYEKL. CDR3 size: 16 residues. With V trimmed by 1 base and J by 4 bases, 6 bases remained unmatched. CDR3 residues: CASSQAGSGSSDTQYF. CDR3 nucleotide sequence: TGCGCCAGCAGCCAAGCCGGTAGCGGGAGCTCAGATACGCAGTATTTT.

The chain carries TRBV5-3 and TRBJ2-7; 7 nucleotides align to TRBD2. TRBV5-3 carries the ORF label, with uncertain function. This CDR3 contains 14 residues. Trimming removed 8 bases from V and 0 bases from J; junction bases left unmatched: 8. CDR3 in amino acids: CASSSGTNSYEQYF. CDR3 nucleotides: TGTGCCAGCAGTTCCGGGACTAACTCCTACGAGCAGTACTTC.

The chain combines TRBV27 with TRBJ2-7; D unclear. The ends were cut back, 5 bases at V and 2 bases at J, with 19 bases in the middle. The CDR3 is 16 residues long. The germline V gene has CDR1 MNHEY and CDR2 SMNVEV (reference sequence). DNA for the CDR3: TGTGCCAGCAGTCTAAGTCCCCCCAGTACAGCCTACGAGCAGTACTTC. It is translated as CASSLSPPSTAYEQYF.

This clonotype has at least ten counts. This chain connects TRBV7-2 to TRBJ2-1, with D possibly matching TRBD2 (8 bases). Germline loops: CDR1 SGHTA, CDR2 FQGNSA. The CDR3 is made up of 23 amino acids. V gave up 1 base and J gave up 5 bases, with 36 bases separating them. The CDR3 region is CASSLVVERGQGGAGETNNEQFF. The CDR3 DNA reads TGTGCCAGCAGCTTAGTAGTAGAGAGGGGGCAGGGTGGAGCGGGAGAAACTAACAATGAGCAGTTCTTC.

In this sample, this clonotype turned up many times. The CDR3 protein is CASSHTSGDTDTQYF. The CDR3 DNA reads TGTGCCAGCAGCCATACTAGCGGAGACACAGATACGCAGTATTTT. This rearrangement joins TRBV3-1 to TRBJ2-3, with 8 bases lining up with TRBD2. There are 15 residues in the CDR3. V gave up 3 bases and J gave up 2 bases; unmatched junction bases: 4. Per germline, CDR1 LGHDT and CDR2 YNNKEL (reference sequence).